This T cell receptor beta chain was profiled in a study of shared clonotypes between healthy human individuals. Sequencing was performed with immunoSEQ multiplex PCR; in TCRdb, only in-frame clones are kept and a portion is missing. The sample lists around 2.1 million clones, around 93% seen once, with 1.5% to 2% in the top ten. Naive CD8 cells were CD45RO-negative, positively selected for CCR7, excluding terminally differentiated effector memory CD45RA+ cells. Donors comprised healthy HIV-negative adults lacking recent acute infections or vaccinations. Turning to this clone: The antigen remains undetermined.

Regarding the study as a whole: The study's rarefaction showed incomplete sorted-subset sequencing despite large depth.

The V and J ends lost 3 bases and 1 base, in that order; junction bases with no gene match: 4. Germline V gene lookup returns CDR1 SGDLS and CDR2 YYNGEE. This CDR3 has 16 amino acids. The sequence was obtained from a man between 18 and 29 years old in good health. Some clones in this sample may be carry-over from other donors' samples. Sequencing was carried out using naive CD8+ T cells from PBMCs. J is TRBJ2-5 and V is TRBV9, with 12 bases lining up with TRBD2. The CDR3 is CASSAQLAGGQETQYF. For the CDR3, the DNA is TGTGCCAGCAGCGCTCAACTAGCGGGAGGCCAAGAGACCCAGTACTTC.